This T cell receptor beta chain was identified during a study of T cell repertoires in cytomegalovirus infection. Study context: Recently identified HLA-C-restricted CMV epitopes and well-studied HLA-B-restricted CMV epitopes were used by the study.

One entry per CDR3 protein, called by TCRdb with MiXCR from the reads. The sample lists about half a million distinct CDR3 sequences; about 33% were seen once. Notes on this clonotype: As yet, its antigen is unknown.

The germline gives CDR1 LNHDA, CDR2 SQIVND (reference sequence). V lost 3 bases, J lost 4 bases, and 11 bases lay in between. The CDR3 is 14 residues long. V and J are TRBV19 and TRBJ2-3, with a possible D match to TRBD1 (5 bases). Source: cultured PBMCs, taken from culture after CMV antigen stimulation. This TCR derives from a human donor in good health (CMV status not recorded). Some clones in this sample may be carry-over from other donors' samples. The CDR3 region has the DNA TGTGCCAGTAGTATGGTGGGGCGAGCAGATACGCAGTATTTT. Amino acid sequence: CASSMVGRADTQYF.